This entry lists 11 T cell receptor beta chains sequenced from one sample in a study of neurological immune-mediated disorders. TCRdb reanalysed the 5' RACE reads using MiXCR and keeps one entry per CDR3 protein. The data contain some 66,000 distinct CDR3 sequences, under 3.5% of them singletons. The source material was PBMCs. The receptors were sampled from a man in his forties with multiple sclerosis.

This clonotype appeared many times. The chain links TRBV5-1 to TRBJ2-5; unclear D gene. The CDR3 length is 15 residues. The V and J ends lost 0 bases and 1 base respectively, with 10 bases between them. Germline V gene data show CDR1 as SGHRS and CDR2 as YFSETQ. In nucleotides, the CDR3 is TGCGCCAGCAGCTTGGGATCTTCCACCCAAGAGACCCAGTACTTC. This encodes CASSLGSSTQETQYF.

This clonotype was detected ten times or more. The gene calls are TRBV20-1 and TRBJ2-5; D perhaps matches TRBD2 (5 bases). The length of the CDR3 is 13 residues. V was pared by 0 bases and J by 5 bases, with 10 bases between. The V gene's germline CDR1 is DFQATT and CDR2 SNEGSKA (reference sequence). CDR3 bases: TGCAGTGCTAGAGAACGGGGTGGGGAGACCCAGTACTTC. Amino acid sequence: CSARERGGETQYF.

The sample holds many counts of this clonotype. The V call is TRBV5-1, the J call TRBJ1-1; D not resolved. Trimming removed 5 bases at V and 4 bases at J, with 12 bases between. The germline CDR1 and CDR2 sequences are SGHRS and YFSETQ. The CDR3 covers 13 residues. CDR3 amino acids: CASRKDGVTEAFF. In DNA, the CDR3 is TGCGCCAGCAGGAAGGACGGCGTCACTGAAGCTTTCTTT.

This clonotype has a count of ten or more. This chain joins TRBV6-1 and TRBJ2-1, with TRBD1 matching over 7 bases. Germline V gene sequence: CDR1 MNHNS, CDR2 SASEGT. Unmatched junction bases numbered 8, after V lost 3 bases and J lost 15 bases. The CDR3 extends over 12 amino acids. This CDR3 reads CASSETPGQRFF. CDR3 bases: TGTGCCAGCAGTGAGACCCCGGGACAGAGGTTCTTC.

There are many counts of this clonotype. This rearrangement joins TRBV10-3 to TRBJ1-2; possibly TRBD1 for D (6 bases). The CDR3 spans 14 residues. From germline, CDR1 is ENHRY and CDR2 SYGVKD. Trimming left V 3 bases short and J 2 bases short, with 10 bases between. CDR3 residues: CAISDQGQNYGYTF. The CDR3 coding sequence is TGTGCCATCAGTGACCAGGGGCAGAACTATGGCTACACCTTC.

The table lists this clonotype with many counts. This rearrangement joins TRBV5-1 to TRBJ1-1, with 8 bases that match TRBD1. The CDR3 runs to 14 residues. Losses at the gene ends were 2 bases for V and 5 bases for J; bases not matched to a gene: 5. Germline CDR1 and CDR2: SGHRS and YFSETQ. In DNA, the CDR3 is TGCGCCAGCAGCTTCAAACAGGGGGAGACTGAAGCTTTCTTT. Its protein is CASSFKQGETEAFF.

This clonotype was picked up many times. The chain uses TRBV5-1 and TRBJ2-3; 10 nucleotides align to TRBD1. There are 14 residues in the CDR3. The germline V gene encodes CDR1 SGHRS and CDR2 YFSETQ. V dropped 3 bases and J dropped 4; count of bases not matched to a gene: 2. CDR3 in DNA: TGCGCCAGCAGCTCCGGGACAGGGGCAGATACGCAGTATTTT. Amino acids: CASSSGTGADTQYF.

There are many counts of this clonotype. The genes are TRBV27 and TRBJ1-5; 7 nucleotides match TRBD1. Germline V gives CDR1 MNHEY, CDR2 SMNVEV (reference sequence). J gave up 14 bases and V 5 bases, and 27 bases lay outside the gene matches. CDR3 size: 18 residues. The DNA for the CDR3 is TGTGCCAGCAGTCTCCGTCGTAAGGCCCCGGGACAGAAAACCGCCGAGCATTTT. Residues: CASSLRRKAPGQKTAEHF.

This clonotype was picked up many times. Here the CDR3 DNA reads TGTGCCATCAGGGGGTCAGATTCCCCAAATGAAAAACTGTTTTTT. Translation gives CAIRGSDSPNEKLFF. This chain links TRBV10-3 with TRBJ1-4; no definite D call. Trimming took 6 bases from V and 5 from J, leaving 16 bases between them. CDR1 ENHRY and CDR2 SYGVKD come from the germline V gene. This CDR3 spans 15 amino acids.

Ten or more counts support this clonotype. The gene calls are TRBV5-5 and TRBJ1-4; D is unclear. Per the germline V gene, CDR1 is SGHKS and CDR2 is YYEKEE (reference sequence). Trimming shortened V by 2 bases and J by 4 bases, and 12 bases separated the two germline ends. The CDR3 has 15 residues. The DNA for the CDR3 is TGTGCCAGCAGCTTTTACGCCTCGGATAATGAAAAACTGTTTTTT. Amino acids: CASSFYASDNEKLFF.

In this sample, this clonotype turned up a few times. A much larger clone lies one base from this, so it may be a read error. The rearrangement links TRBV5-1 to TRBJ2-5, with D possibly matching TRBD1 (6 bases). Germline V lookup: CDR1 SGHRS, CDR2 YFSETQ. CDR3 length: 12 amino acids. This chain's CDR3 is CYSVGAEETQYF. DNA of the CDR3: TGCTACTCAGTGGGGGCCGAAGAGACCCAGTACTTC.